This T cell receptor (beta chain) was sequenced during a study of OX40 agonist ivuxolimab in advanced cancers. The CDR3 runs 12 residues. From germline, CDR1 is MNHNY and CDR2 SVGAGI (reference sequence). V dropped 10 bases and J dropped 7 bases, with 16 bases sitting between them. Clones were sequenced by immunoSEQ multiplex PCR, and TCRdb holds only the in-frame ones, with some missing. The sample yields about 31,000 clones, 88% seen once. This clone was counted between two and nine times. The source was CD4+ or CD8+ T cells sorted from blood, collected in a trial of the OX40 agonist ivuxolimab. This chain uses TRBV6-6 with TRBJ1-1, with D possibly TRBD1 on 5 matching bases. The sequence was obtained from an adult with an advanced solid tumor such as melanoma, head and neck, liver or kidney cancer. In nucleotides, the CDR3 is TGTGCCACCTCGGGGCTCGGGGATGAAGCTTTCTTT. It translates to CATSGLGDEAFF.